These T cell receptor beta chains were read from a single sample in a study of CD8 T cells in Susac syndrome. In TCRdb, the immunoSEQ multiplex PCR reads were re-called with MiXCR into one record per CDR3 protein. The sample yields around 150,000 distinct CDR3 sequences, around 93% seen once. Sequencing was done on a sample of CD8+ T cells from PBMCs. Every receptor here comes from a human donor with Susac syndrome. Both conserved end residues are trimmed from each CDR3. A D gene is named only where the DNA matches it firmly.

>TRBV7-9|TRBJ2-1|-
ASPGTVNLDNEQF
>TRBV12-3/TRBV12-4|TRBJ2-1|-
ASSPLTEQF
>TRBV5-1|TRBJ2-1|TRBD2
ASSLEAGTRNGQF
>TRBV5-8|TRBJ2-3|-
ASSTLGGGTDTQY
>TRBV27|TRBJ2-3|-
ASNRGNSGDTQY
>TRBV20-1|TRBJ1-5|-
SASREGFSNQPQH
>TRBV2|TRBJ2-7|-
ASMSSYEQY
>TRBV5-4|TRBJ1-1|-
ASRRGEGTEAF
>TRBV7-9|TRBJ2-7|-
ASSLSGKPDEQY
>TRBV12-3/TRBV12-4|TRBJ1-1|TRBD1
ASSPTGVGTEAF
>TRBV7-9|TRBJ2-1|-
ASSFPKVDGNEQF
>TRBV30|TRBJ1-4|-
AWSVPGEKLF
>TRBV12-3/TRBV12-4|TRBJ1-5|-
ASSLDSNQPQH
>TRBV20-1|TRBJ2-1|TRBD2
SASVAGGSPYNEQF
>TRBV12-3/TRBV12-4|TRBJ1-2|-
ASSFGLTYGYT
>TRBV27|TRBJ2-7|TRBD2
ASSALAVWHEQY
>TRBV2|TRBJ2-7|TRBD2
ASSDPRTSGSSYEQY
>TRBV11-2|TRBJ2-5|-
ASSSGGTQY
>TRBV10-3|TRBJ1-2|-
AISGRANYGYT
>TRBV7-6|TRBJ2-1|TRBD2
ASSPPIRSGGEQF
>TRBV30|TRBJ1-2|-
AWSVRWRGATNYGYT
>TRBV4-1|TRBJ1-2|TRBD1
ASSQGQGDVVDGYT
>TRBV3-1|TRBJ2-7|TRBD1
ASSQEGQGAYEQY
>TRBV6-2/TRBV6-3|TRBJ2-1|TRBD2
ASSSRGRAYEQF
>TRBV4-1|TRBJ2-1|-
ASIGTTGHEQF
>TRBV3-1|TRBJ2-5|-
ASREGVTKETQY
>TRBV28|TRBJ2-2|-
ASQLGTGELF
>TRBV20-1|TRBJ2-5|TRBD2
SARGLYAGVFQETQY
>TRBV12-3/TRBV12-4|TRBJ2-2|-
ASSFQVVGGELF
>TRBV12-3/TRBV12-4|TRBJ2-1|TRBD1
ASSPDRGNEQF
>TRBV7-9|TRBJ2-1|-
ASSLALGPYNEQF
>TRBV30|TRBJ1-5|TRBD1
AWSETGNQPQH
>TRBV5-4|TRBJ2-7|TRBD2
ASSRGLASPYEQY
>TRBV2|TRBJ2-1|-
ASIGPNYNEQF
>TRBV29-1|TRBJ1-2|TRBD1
SVPLPVAQGDGYT
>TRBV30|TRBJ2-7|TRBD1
AGHRGPDEQY
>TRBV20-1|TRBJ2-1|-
SARALTITTDEQF
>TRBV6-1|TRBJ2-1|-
ASSEATWLDNEQF
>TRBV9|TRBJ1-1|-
ASSVEANTEAF
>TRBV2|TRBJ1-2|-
ASRGSNYGYT
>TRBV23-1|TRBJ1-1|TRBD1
ASSPQGVNTEAF